This T cell receptor beta chain appears in the sequencing data of a study of cytomegalovirus exposure and HLA in healthy donors. As for this clone: The antigen remains unidentified.

Study observations and caveats: In vitro work confirmed that a few CMV-associated chains recognize CMV antigens.

V lost 5 bases to trimming and J lost 3 bases, with 26 bases between them. Germline lookup yields CDR1 SGHTA and CDR2 FQGNSA. The CDR3 runs to 18 residues. Primers for the PCR totalled 60 Vbeta and 13 Jbeta. Some clones are missing from TCRdb's copy, which holds only in-frame ones; the method was immunoSEQ multiplex PCR. The sample holds about 160,000 clones, roughly four fifths seen once. This chain joins TRBV7-2 and TRBJ2-7; TRBD1 is a possible D gene (6 bases). Sequenced: PBMCs. The origin of this receptor is a woman aged 40 to 55 in good health and CMV-seronegative. The CDR3 loop reads CASSRNILIRDTHYEQYF. CDR3 sequence (DNA): TGTGCCAGCAGCCGTAATATTCTAATCCGGGACACGCACTACGAGCAGTACTTC.